A selection of T cell receptor beta chains follows, all from one sample in a study of blood T cell repertoires in COVID-19. Repertoires were generated with immunoSEQ multiplex PCR, while TCRdb's copy carries only in-frame clones and drops some. The sample has 400,000 to 550,000 clones, 87% seen once. The sequencing input was PBMCs or T cells enriched from blood (not recorded which). The source of these receptors is a woman under 30 with acute COVID-19. Each CDR3 is given with its conserved first and last residue. The D gene is left open where the match is weak. Clone sizes are given selectively: once, few, many, or a class where the clone is expanded.

d_call	v_call	clone_size	j_call	cdr3_nt	cdr3_aa
TRBD2	TRBV15	-	TRBJ2-3	TGTGCCACCAGCAGAGATTACGGGACTAGCGGGGGGAAGGGCACAGATACGCAGTATTTT	CATSRDYGTSGGKGTDTQYF
TRBD1	TRBV9	-	TRBJ2-7	TGTGCCAGCAGCCCTAGACAGGGAGCTTACGAGCAGTACTTC	CASSPRQGAYEQYF
-	TRBV5-5	-	TRBJ1-5	TGTGCCAGCAGCCCGGACAGTCTTAGCAATCAGCCCCAGCATTTT	CASSPDSLSNQPQHF
-	TRBV7-2	-	TRBJ1-3	TGTGCCAGCAGCTTATTAGTAGGAAACACCATATATTTT	CASSLLVGNTIYF
TRBD2	TRBV18	-	TRBJ2-7	TGTGCCAGCTCACCCAGGCTAGCGGGGTCATACGAGCAGTACTTC	CASSPRLAGSYEQYF
-	TRBV5-1	few	TRBJ1-1	TGCGCCAGCAGCTTGTCATGGACACCGAACACTGAAGCTTTCTTT	CASSLSWTPNTEAFF
-	TRBV19	few	TRBJ1-2	TGTGCCAGTAGTCGCGGGCGGGGAGCCTATGGCTACACCTTC	CASSRGRGAYGYTF
-	TRBV4-2	few	TRBJ1-3	TGTGCCAGCAGCCAACCAGCTGGAAACACCATATATTTT	CASSQPAGNTIYF
-	TRBV19	-	TRBJ1-5	TGTGCCAGTAGTGCAGGGGAAGGCAGACTCAATCAGCCCCAGCATTTT	CASSAGEGRLNQPQHF
-	TRBV27	-	TRBJ2-7	TGTGCCAGCAGTTTAGTTGGCGGCTACGAGCAGTACTTC	CASSLVGGYEQYF
-	TRBV5-6	-	TRBJ1-1	TGTGCCAGCAGCTTCGGAGCAGGGGTAGGCACTGAAGCTTTCTTT	CASSFGAGVGTEAFF
TRBD1	TRBV6-1	-	TRBJ1-1	TGTGCCAGCAGTGATTTTCTTACAGGGGGCCGGACTGAAGCTTTCTTT	CASSDFLTGGRTEAFF
-	TRBV2	-	TRBJ2-7	TGTGCCAGCAGTTCCGGGACGGGGGCCTACGAGCAGTACTTC	CASSSGTGAYEQYF
TRBD1	TRBV19	-	TRBJ2-7	TGTGCCAGTAGTAGCGGGACAGGGGGTGCCTACGAGCAGTACTTC	CASSSGTGGAYEQYF
TRBD1	TRBV9	once	TRBJ2-3	TGTGCCAGCAGCCTCGACAGGGGAAGCACAGATACGCAGTATTTT	CASSLDRGSTDTQYF
TRBD2	TRBV14	few	TRBJ2-1	TGTGCCAGCAGCCGGTGGGGACTAGCGGGAATCAATGAGCAGTTCTTC	CASSRWGLAGINEQFF
-	TRBV2	-	TRBJ2-1	TGTGCCAGCAGTGAAATTGGCATAGCGTTCTTC	CASSEIGIAFF
-	TRBV18	-	TRBJ2-1	TGTGCCACCCCGGTTAGCGCCGCTAATTTGAGCTCCTACAATGAGCAGTTCTTC	CATPVSAANLSSYNEQFF
-	TRBV6-2/TRBV6-3	-	TRBJ2-2	TGTGCCAGCAGTTACTCGATTAGCGGTGGTGACACCGGGGAGCTGTTTTTT	CASSYSISGGDTGELFF
TRBD1	TRBV2	-	TRBJ1-1	TGTGCCAGCACCCGCCAGGGGGTTGGGAACACTGAAGCTTTCTTT	CASTRQGVGNTEAFF
-	TRBV7-8	-	TRBJ1-3	TGTGCCAGCAGCTATGGAGGGCCTGGAAACACCATATATTTT	CASSYGGPGNTIYF
TRBD1	TRBV28	-	TRBJ2-1	TGTGCCAGCAGCCAAAGGACAGGGAACAATGAGCAGTTCTTC	CASSQRTGNNEQFF
-	TRBV11-3	-	TRBJ2-5	TGTGCCAGCAGCTTAGATCCCCATCAGACCCAGTACTTC	CASSLDPHQTQYF
TRBD1	TRBV20-1	-	TRBJ1-5	TGCAGTGCTAGTTCACCGGGACAGGGGTTTCAGCCCCAGCATTTT	CSASSPGQGFQPQHF
TRBD1	TRBV7-2	-	TRBJ1-5	TGTGCCAGCAGCCGGACAGGTTGGAATCAGCCCCAGCATTTT	CASSRTGWNQPQHF
TRBD2	TRBV11-2	-	TRBJ2-7	TGTGCCAGCAGCTTAGTAGGGACTAGCGGACTCTCAGGGTACGAGCAGTACTTC	CASSLVGTSGLSGYEQYF
-	TRBV7-3	-	TRBJ2-2	TGTGCCAGCAGCGGGCAGGGGTTCGGGGAGCTGTTTTTT	CASSGQGFGELFF
-	TRBV21-1	many	TRBJ1-5	TGTGCCAGCCCGCCCCCCGGGGGAGGGCAGCCCCAGCATTTT	CASPPPGGGQPQHF
-	TRBV3-1/TRBV3-2	once	TRBJ2-3	TGTGCCAGCAGCCAAAGGCGGTCATCGGGAGATACGCAGTATTTT	CASSQRRSSGDTQYF
-	TRBV5-1	-	TRBJ1-1	TGCGCCAGCGCGACGTATAGTACTATGAACACTGAAGCTTTCTTT	CASATYSTMNTEAFF
-	TRBV3-1/TRBV3-2	-	TRBJ1-3	TGTGCCAGCAGCCAAGATGCGCCAGCGTCTGGAAACACCATATATTTT	CASSQDAPASGNTIYF
TRBD1	TRBV2	-	TRBJ1-2	TGTGCCAGCAGTCTGGACAGGGGGGACTATGGCTACACCTTC	CASSLDRGDYGYTF
TRBD1	TRBV6-4	-	TRBJ1-6	TGTGCCAGCAGTCAGGGGGTGAGTTCACCCCTCCACTTT	CASSQGVSSPLHF
-	TRBV11-2	once	TRBJ2-7	TGTGCCAGCAGCTTAGGAGAGGCGGCCCGGTACTTC	CASSLGEAARYF
-	TRBV5-1	-	TRBJ1-2	TGCGCCAGTCGCGTCGGCAGGGATAACTATGGCTACACCTTC	CASRVGRDNYGYTF
-	TRBV14	-	TRBJ1-2	TGTGCCAGCAGCCAATTTAAAGGAGGAATTAACTATGGCTACACCTTC	CASSQFKGGINYGYTF
-	TRBV13	-	TRBJ1-1	TGTGCCAGCAGCTTAAAACTGTATGATGAAGCTTTCTTT	CASSLKLYDEAFF
-	TRBV9	once	TRBJ1-5	TGTGCCAGCAGCGTAGGCCAGAGCCCGGGGGATCAGCCCCAGCATTTT	CASSVGQSPGDQPQHF
TRBD2	TRBV10-1	-	TRBJ2-1	TGCGCCAGCAGTGACGGGGGGGGATACAATGAGCAGTTCTTC	CASSDGGGYNEQFF
TRBD1	TRBV5-6	-	TRBJ2-1	TGTGCCAGCAGCTTGACAGGGGCCACCTACAATGAGCAGTTCTTC	CASSLTGATYNEQFF
-	TRBV6-5	-	TRBJ2-3	TGTGCCAGCACCGGACAGTCGGCTAAGACAGATACGCAGTATTTT	CASTGQSAKTDTQYF
TRBD1	TRBV29-1	-	TRBJ1-1	TGCAGCGCCCGGACAGGGCAAAACACTGAAGCTTTCTTT	CSARTGQNTEAFF
TRBD1	TRBV28	-	TRBJ1-1	TGTGCCAGCAGAGAGGACAGGGGGCCAAGGAACGCTGAAGCTTTCTTT	CASREDRGPRNAEAFF
-	TRBV19	-	TRBJ2-2	TGTGCCAGTGGTACACGCTCGAAAACAACAGTCGGGGAGCTGTTTTTT	CASGTRSKTTVGELFF
TRBD1	TRBV28	-	TRBJ1-2	TGTGCCAGCAGTGGACAGGTGGGCTACACCTTC	CASSGQVGYTF
-	TRBV13	-	TRBJ1-4	TGTGCCAGCAGCTTCCAGGGGCGGGAAAAACTGTTTTTT	CASSFQGREKLFF